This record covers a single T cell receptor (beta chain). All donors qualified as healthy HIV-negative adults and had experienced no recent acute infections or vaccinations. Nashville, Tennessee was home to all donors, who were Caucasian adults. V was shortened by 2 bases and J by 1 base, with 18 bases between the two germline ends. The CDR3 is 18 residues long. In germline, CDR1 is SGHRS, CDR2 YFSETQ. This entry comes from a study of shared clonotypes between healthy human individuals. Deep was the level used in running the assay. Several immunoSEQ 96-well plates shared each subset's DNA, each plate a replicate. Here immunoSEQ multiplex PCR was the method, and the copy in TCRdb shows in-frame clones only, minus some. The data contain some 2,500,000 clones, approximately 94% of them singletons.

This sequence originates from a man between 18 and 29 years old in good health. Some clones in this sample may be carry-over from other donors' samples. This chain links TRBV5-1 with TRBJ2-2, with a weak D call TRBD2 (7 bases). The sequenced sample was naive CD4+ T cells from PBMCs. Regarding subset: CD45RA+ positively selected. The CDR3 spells CASSFSRGGNLNTGELFF. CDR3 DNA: TGCGCCAGCAGCTTCTCCAGGGGAGGGAATCTGAACACCGGGGAGCTGTTTTTT. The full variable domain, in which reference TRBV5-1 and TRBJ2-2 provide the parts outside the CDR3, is KAGVTQTPRYLIKTRGQQVTLSCSPISGHRSVSWYQQTPGQGLQFLFEYFSETQRNKGNFPGRFSGRQFSNSRSEMNVSTLELGDSALYLCASSFSRGGNLNTGELFFGEGSRLTVL.